This TCR beta chain was sequenced for a study of T cells after yellow fever vaccination. The V and J ends lost 5 bases and 3 bases respectively, with 8 bases between them. Per germline, CDR1 SEHNR and CDR2 FQNEAQ (reference sequence). This CDR3 contains 12 residues. In this sample, this clonotype turned up many times. TCRdb re-called the 5' RACE reads with MiXCR, one entry per CDR3 protein. The table records 250,000 or so distinct CDR3 sequences, roughly 3.5% of them present only once. The material sequenced was PBMCs, taken 15 days after the yellow fever booster vaccination. The chain carries TRBV7-9 and TRBJ2-7; D perhaps matches TRBD1 (6 bases). This TCR was sampled from a man aged 18 to 30 who received the YFV17D yellow fever vaccine. CDR3: CASSIQGYEQYV. In DNA, the CDR3 is TGTGCCAGCAGCATACAGGGCTACGAGCAGTACGTC.